This TCR beta chain was profiled in a study of blood T cell repertoires in COVID-19. Assay: immunoSEQ multiplex PCR; the TCRdb copy retains only in-frame clones and omits some. Among fewer than 250,000 clones listed, about 86% were seen once. Assignment of participants to cohorts was predicated upon participant-reported clinical history. CDR3 length: 20 residues. V lost 5 bases and J lost 0, with 26 bases in between. The germline CDR1 and CDR2 sequences are MNHEY and SMNVEV (reference sequence). This TCR was recovered from a woman in her thirties or forties with acute COVID-19. The sequencing input was PBMCs or T cells enriched from blood (not recorded which). The chain joins TRBV27 to TRBJ2-1; D not certain. CDR3 nucleotides: TGTGCCAGCAGTCCTAACCCCCCCTACTTTAGTCGGAGCTCCTACAATGAGCAGTTCTTC. This sequence encodes CASSPNPPYFSRSSYNEQFF.